The 17 T cell receptor beta chains given below trace back to one sample, sequenced in a study of chronic HIV infection and antiretroviral therapy. In TCRdb, the 5' RACE reads were re-called with MiXCR into one record per CDR3 protein. This sample has about 38,000 distinct CDR3 sequences, with 8.2% found just once. The material sequenced was peripheral blood. These receptors were obtained from an adult who had HIV and had not received antiretroviral therapy, or was an uninfected healthy control (not recorded which).

Many counts were recorded for this clonotype. CDR3 DNA sequence: TGTGCCATCAGTCTCGGAGAGGACAATGAGCAGTTCTTC. It yields the protein CAISLGEDNEQFF. The chain is built from TRBV10-3 and TRBJ2-1; no definite D call. The CDR3 is 13 amino acids. Germline V CDR1 and CDR2: ENHRY, SYGVKD. Trimming stripped 5 bases from V and 5 bases from J, with 10 bases between.

There are a few counts of this clonotype. The chain recombines TRBV15 with TRBJ2-5, with D maybe TRBD2 (6 bases). This CDR3 region has 13 residues. Per germline, CDR1 LNHNV and CDR2 YYDKDF (reference sequence). V gave up 4 bases and J gave up 5 bases, with 11 bases separating them. CDR3 in amino acids: CATSIGGVETQYF. Written as DNA, the CDR3 is TGTGCCACCAGCATTGGAGGGGTGGAGACCCAGTACTTC.

In its sample, this clonotype was seen many times. This sequence joins TRBV28 and TRBJ2-5; possibly TRBD2 for D (7 bases). V was trimmed by 5 bases and J by 4 bases, leaving 14 bases between them. Germline lookup yields CDR1 MDHEN and CDR2 SYDVKM. This CDR3 is 14 amino acids long. Written as DNA, the CDR3 is TGTGCCAGCAGTACCCTCCGGGGGGCAGAGACCCAGTACTTC. Translation: CASSTLRGAETQYF.

This clonotype came up a few times. V and J are TRBV20-1 and TRBJ1-5; TRBD1 matches at 7 bases. The J segment lost 0 bases and the V segment lost 0 bases, leaving 2 bases of the junction unmatched. The CDR3 is made up of 15 amino acids. Germline assignment: CDR1 DFQATT and CDR2 SNEGSKA (reference sequence). DNA for the CDR3: TGCAGTGCTAGAGACGGGACAGATAGCAATCAGCCCCAGCATTTT. Translating gives CSARDGTDSNQPQHF.

This sequence joins TRBV20-1 and TRBJ2-7; TRBD2 aligns across 7 bases. Germline V gives CDR1 DFQATT, CDR2 SNEGSKA (reference sequence). Germline trimming cut 0 bases from V and 1 base from J; bases unmatched to any gene: 6. The CDR3 has 15 amino acids. Here the CDR3 DNA reads TGCAGTGCTAGAGAATCAGGGCGGGAGTCCTACGAGCAGTACTTC. Its translation: CSARESGRESYEQYF.

This clonotype was found a few times. The chain has TRBV3-1 and TRBJ2-3; D uncertain. The CDR3 sequence is 13 residues long. The V end was cut by 1 base, the J end by 5 bases, with 7 bases between. Germline-derived CDR1 and CDR2 are LGHDT and YNNKEL (reference sequence). The CDR3 bases are TGTGCCAGCAGCCAAGGTCCCCTAGATACGCAGTATTTT. This translates into CASSQGPLDTQYF.

The chain couples TRBV2 to TRBJ2-1; 9 bases are shared with TRBD2. Per the germline V gene, CDR1 is SNHLY and CDR2 is FYNNEI. This CDR3 is built from 16 residues. J gave up 13 bases and V 1 base, and 14 bases lay outside the gene matches. CDR3: CASSEGAGGPGAGQFF. As DNA, the CDR3 is TGTGCCAGCAGTGAAGGGGCGGGAGGGCCAGGTGCAGGACAGTTCTTC.

The chain joins TRBV6-5 to TRBJ2-5; D perhaps matches TRBD1 (5 bases). CDR1 and CDR2 from the germline V gene are MNHEY and SVGAGI. This CDR3 spans 14 amino acids. V gave up 2 bases and J gave up 1 base, with 8 bases separating them. DNA for the CDR3: TGTGCCAGCAGTTACCTCGACAGCCAAGAGACCCAGTACTTC. Protein sequence: CASSYLDSQETQYF.

In DNA form, the CDR3 reads TGTGCCATCGGAGAGAGGGAGACCCAGTACTTC. Translation: CAIGERETQYF. V usage is TRBV10-3 and J usage is TRBJ2-5; D not certain. V lost 8 bases and J 5 bases, leaving 9 bases between the germline ends. Germline V gene data show CDR1 as ENHRY and CDR2 as SYGVKD. The CDR3 loop spans 11 amino acids.

The chain carries TRBV28 and TRBJ1-1; D not certain. V lost 7 bases to trimming and J lost 0 bases, with 9 bases between them. CDR3 length equals 13 residues. Germline values: CDR1 MDHEN, CDR2 SYDVKM. Here the CDR3 DNA reads TGTGCCAGCAACTCATCGATGAACACTGAAGCTTTCTTT. Translation gives CASNSSMNTEAFF.

The J gene is TRBJ2-7, the V gene TRBV20-1, with D maybe TRBD1 (6 bases). Germline V gene sequence: CDR1 DFQATT, CDR2 SNEGSKA (reference sequence). The CDR3 covers 12 residues. V shed 4 bases and J shed 3 bases, with 10 bases lying between them. The CDR3 spells CSATRDNYEQYF. In nucleotides, the CDR3 is TGCAGTGCTACCAGGGACAACTACGAGCAGTACTTC.

At least ten counts were recorded for this clonotype. V gene TRBV7-2 combines with J gene TRBJ2-3, with a possible D match to TRBD2 (5 bases). This CDR3 is 15 amino acids long. The germline V gene has CDR1 SGHTA and CDR2 FQGNSA. V lost 0 bases, J lost 2 bases, and 9 bases lay in between. CDR3 DNA sequence: TGTGCCAGCAGCTTAGCCAGCGGTTACACAGATACGCAGTATTTT. Translating gives CASSLASGYTDTQYF.

This clonotype was recorded a few times. The V and J genes are TRBV28 and TRBJ1-5; no reliable D call. The germline gives CDR1 MDHEN, CDR2 SYDVKM. There are 12 residues in the CDR3. V lost 5 bases, J lost 7 bases, and 9 bases lay in between. This CDR3 reads CASSPDGQPQHF. The DNA for the CDR3 is TGTGCCAGCAGTCCGGACGGGCAGCCCCAGCATTTT.

This clonotype was picked up many times. This chain connects TRBV12-3 or TRBV12-4 to TRBJ2-7, with 9 bases that match TRBD1. This CDR3 spans 14 amino acids. After removal of 5 bases from V and 2 bases from J, the junction contained 4 bases not matched to a gene. CDR3 DNA sequence: TGTGCCAGCAGTCCCGGGACAGGGCCCTACGAGCAGTACTTC. Translation: CASSPGTGPYEQYF.

This clonotype has a handful of counts. The J gene is TRBJ2-1, the V gene TRBV24-1; the D gene is possibly TRBD1 (6 bases). Germline V lookup: CDR1 KGHDR, CDR2 SFDVKD. CDR3 size: 17 residues. Trimming shortened V by 2 bases and J by 0 bases, and 13 bases separated the two germline ends. CDR3 sequence (DNA): TGTGCCACCAGTGATTCTGACAGGACCACCTCCTACAATGAGCAGTTCTTC. It is translated as CATSDSDRTTSYNEQFF.

This clonotype was detected a few times. The chain uses TRBV25-1 and TRBJ2-5; D call uncertain. This CDR3 spans 13 amino acids. Trimming took 7 bases from V and 3 from J, leaving 12 bases between them. CDR1 and CDR2 (germline): MGHDK, SYGVNS. This CDR3 is CASNSGPKETQYF. The CDR3 DNA follows: TGTGCCAGCAATTCGGGCCCCAAAGAGACCCAGTACTTC.

This clonotype was recorded at least ten times. The rearrangement links TRBV4-2 to TRBJ2-5; 8 nucleotides agree with TRBD2. There are 15 residues in the CDR3. V lost 4 bases, J lost 5 bases, and 9 bases stayed unmatched. Germline V CDR1 and CDR2: LGHNA, YNFKEQ. CDR3 region: CASSPDGRADETQYF. The DNA of the CDR3 is TGTGCCAGCAGCCCAGACGGGAGGGCCGACGAGACCCAGTACTTC.